Listed below are T cell receptor beta chains from one sample, sequenced in a study of monozygotic twins with inflammatory bowel disease. Reanalyzing the 5' RACE reads, TCRdb keeps one entry per CDR3 protein, without DNA. This sample carries roughly 150,000 distinct CDR3 sequences, with 0.95% to 1.5% going to the ten biggest clones. The sequencing input was blood. The receptors were sampled from a human donor with ulcerative colitis or Crohn's disease, or a healthy co-twin of an affected twin (not recorded which). Each CDR3 is given with its conserved first and last residue. The order of the fields is V gene, J gene, CDR3 protein.

v_gene: TRBV28; j_gene: TRBJ2-5; CDR3aa: CASSWGQGAETQYF
v_gene: TRBV6-5; j_gene: TRBJ1-2; CDR3aa: CASSYSRAAQGPGDYGYTF
v_gene: TRBV10-3; j_gene: TRBJ1-6; CDR3aa: CAISEDLGGSPLHF
v_gene: TRBV6-1; j_gene: TRBJ2-7; CDR3aa: CASSEVSLAVTYEQYF
v_gene: TRBV4-1; j_gene: TRBJ2-2; CDR3aa: CASRPQTGELFF
v_gene: TRBV5-1; j_gene: TRBJ1-2; CDR3aa: CASSFREWDGYTF
v_gene: TRBV4-2; j_gene: TRBJ1-1; CDR3aa: CASSTRDRGRFTEAFF
v_gene: TRBV7-2; j_gene: TRBJ2-1; CDR3aa: CASSFKTASGGLLSSYNEQFF
v_gene: TRBV11-1; j_gene: TRBJ2-7; CDR3aa: CASSLAGSLKLAGGSYEQYF
v_gene: TRBV18; j_gene: TRBJ1-1; CDR3aa: CASSPTRVGGGTEAFF
v_gene: TRBV27; j_gene: TRBJ2-3; CDR3aa: CASRADILAGEKDTQYF
v_gene: TRBV5-1; j_gene: TRBJ2-1; CDR3aa: CASSTPGLAADNEQFF
v_gene: TRBV20-1; j_gene: TRBJ2-1; CDR3aa: CSARDLGGRASDNEQFF
v_gene: TRBV4-1; j_gene: TRBJ2-1; CDR3aa: CASSQVVSSGGTSQFF
v_gene: TRBV20-1; j_gene: TRBJ1-5; CDR3aa: CSASKGRDQPQHF
v_gene: TRBV6-2/TRBV6-3; j_gene: TRBJ2-1; CDR3aa: CASSLDWDPGNEQFF
v_gene: TRBV5-1; j_gene: TRBJ1-1; CDR3aa: CASSLGGGMYTEAFF
v_gene: TRBV15; j_gene: TRBJ2-1; CDR3aa: CASRIAGGENEQFF